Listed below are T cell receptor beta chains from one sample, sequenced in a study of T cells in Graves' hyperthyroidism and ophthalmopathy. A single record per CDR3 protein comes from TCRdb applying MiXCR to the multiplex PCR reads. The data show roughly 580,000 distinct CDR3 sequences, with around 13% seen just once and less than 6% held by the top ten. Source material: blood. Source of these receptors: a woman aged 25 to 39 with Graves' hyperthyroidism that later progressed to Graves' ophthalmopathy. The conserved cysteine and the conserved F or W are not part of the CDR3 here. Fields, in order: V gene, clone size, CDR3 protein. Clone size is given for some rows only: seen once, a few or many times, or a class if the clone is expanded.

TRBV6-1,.,ASSYSGRGVSNEQF
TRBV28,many,ASREAGLTINQPQH
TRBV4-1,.,ASSQGSSVESNQPQH
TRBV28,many,ASSSGDKNIQY
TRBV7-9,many,ASSLPDTASPYYEQY
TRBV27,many,ASSFANADTQY
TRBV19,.,ASSPQASTDTQY
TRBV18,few,ASSPRGARARGSSYNEQF
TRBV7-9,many,ASSSGTADYEQY
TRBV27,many,ASSPGTGRPYGYT
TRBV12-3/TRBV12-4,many,ASSSRTSGSGTGELF
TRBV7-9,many,ASTTYDKNYEQY
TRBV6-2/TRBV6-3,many,ASSYVPGTSGRSSGSRGYEQY
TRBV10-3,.,AISDSGETQY
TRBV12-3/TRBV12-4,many,ASSGTRTNYGYT
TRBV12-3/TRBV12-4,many,ASSDPASGRASPEQY
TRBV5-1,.,ASSSTLAGGSYNEQF
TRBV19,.,ASSIAPRLAGGPPDTQY
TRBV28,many,ASSPGGGSSYNEQF
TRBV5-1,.,ASSLANSAQQPQH
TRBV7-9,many,ASHSFFGQRDAF
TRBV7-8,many,ASSAGVRETQY
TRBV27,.,ASNAYGGADYEQY
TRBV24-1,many,ATSDLRADTDTQY
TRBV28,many,ASTPGQAYEQY
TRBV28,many,ASTGGGARKGYT
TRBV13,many,ASSIDRGYSSYNEQF
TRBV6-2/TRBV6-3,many,ASSPNRDGSTDTQY
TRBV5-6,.,ASAIPGGPTETQY
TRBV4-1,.,ASSQGAGTGELF
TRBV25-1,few,ASSESRTGRTDTQY
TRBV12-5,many,ASGLVRGTGWGSPLH
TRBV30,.,AWSVQDRGKGNQPQH
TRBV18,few,ASSLRDGTEAF
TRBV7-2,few,ASSKSGPAGREQY
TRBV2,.,ASSDRATGVEEKLF
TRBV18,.,ASFQTIAKNIQY
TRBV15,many,ATSRDRVGQF
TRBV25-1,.,ASRGPPTGGGQETQY
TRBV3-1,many,ASSHHDGVGPKTQY
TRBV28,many,ASSLSGASGANVLT
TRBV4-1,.,ASSYGTSGSPYNEQF
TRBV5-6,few,ASSPSQGPYEQY
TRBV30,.,ASGHSGGIAYEQY
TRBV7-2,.,ASSLALAGAPYEQY
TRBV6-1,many,ASSTAGRTNSPLH
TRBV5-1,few,ASSLEGPGGGQPQH
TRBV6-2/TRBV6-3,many,ASSSPGTGRDEQY
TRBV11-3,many,ASSRGLTVRQETQY
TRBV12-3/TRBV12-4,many,ASSPTPGAQPQH
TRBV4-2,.,ASSQGGANEKLF
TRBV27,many,ASNSNGLWPLH
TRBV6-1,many,ASSRIGTSGFPYEQY
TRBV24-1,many,ATSDSGTLSNQPQH